This T cell receptor beta chain was profiled in a study of brain T cells in children with intractable seizures. This clone was observed a handful of times. Only cases whose brain tissue showed the highest T cell transcript signatures were sequenced. This CDR3 contains 15 residues. With V trimmed by 5 bases and J by 4 bases, 6 bases remained unmatched. The germline V gene has CDR1 SQVTM and CDR2 ANQGSEA. Some clones are missing from TCRdb's copy, which holds only in-frame ones; the method was immunoSEQ multiplex PCR. The sample carries some 10,000 clones, 69% recorded once. The chain has TRBV29-1 and TRBJ2-1; 12 positions agree with TRBD2. The input for sequencing was resected brain tissue, taken at surgery. The TCR originated in a girl aged 2 to 9 with tuberous sclerosis and intractable seizures. Written as DNA, the CDR3 is TGCAGCGTTCAAGCTAGCGGGGGGGCGTACAATGAGCAGTTCTTC. It encodes CSVQASGGAYNEQFF.